A selection of T cell receptor beta chains follows, all from one sample in a study of blood T cell repertoires in COVID-19. Sequencing used immunoSEQ multiplex PCR; TCRdb keeps in-frame clones, though not all of them. The sample records around 130,000 clones, 84% being singletons. The material sequenced was peripheral blood. The source of these receptors is a man in his 60s with acute or convalescent COVID-19. Each CDR3 is given with its conserved first and last residue. A D gene is named only where the DNA matches it firmly. Expanded clones get a size class; other rows say once, few or many, or leave the size out.

J,V,size,D,CDR3,DNA
TRBJ1-1,TRBV9,NA,NA,CASSDSGEKTEAFF,TGTGCCAGCAGCGACAGTGGGGAGAAGACTGAAGCTTTCTTT
TRBJ2-5,TRBV7-3,few,TRBD1,CASSLTTDRGETQYF,TGTGCCAGCAGCTTGACGACCGACAGGGGGGAGACCCAGTACTTC
TRBJ1-2,TRBV24-1,NA,TRBD1,CATSDSGQGNYGYTF,TGTGCCACCAGTGACTCGGGACAGGGAAACTATGGCTACACCTTC
TRBJ1-1,TRBV5-4,few,NA,CASTSLQGRSTEAFF,TGTGCCAGCACCTCCTTGCAGGGCCGAAGCACTGAAGCTTTCTTT
TRBJ2-1,TRBV19,NA,TRBD2,CASSGERVAGSNEQFF,TGTGCCAGTAGTGGGGAAAGAGTAGCGGGCTCGAATGAGCAGTTCTTC
TRBJ1-6,TRBV14,once,TRBD1,CASSQGTGYNSPLHF,TGTGCCAGCAGCCAGGGGACAGGATATAATTCACCCCTCCACTTT
TRBJ1-1,TRBV5-1,NA,NA,CASSRSGSGSTEAFF,TGCGCCAGCAGCCGCTCGGGCTCGGGGAGCACTGAAGCTTTCTTT
TRBJ1-1,TRBV6-5,NA,TRBD1,CASFDRGLRSTEAFF,TGTGCCAGCTTTGACAGGGGGCTTCGGAGCACTGAAGCTTTCTTT
TRBJ1-2,TRBV7-8,NA,TRBD1,CASSLARQGYGYTF,TGTGCCAGCAGCTTAGCCCGACAGGGCTATGGCTACACCTTC
TRBJ2-2,TRBV5-4,NA,TRBD1,CASSLGDRVAGELFF,TGTGCCAGCAGCCTTGGGGACAGGGTGGCCGGGGAGCTGTTTTTT
TRBJ1-2,TRBV5-1,NA,TRBD1,CASSGQGYGYTF,TGCGCCAGCAGCGGACAGGGATATGGCTACACCTTC
TRBJ2-6,TRBV9,once,TRBD2,CASRGDYSGANVLTF,TGTGCCAGCAGAGGGGACTACTCTGGGGCCAACGTCCTGACTTTC
TRBJ2-3,TRBV29-1,NA,TRBD2,CSAGTSGRTDTQYF,TGCAGCGCAGGGACTAGCGGCCGCACAGATACGCAGTATTTT
TRBJ2-7,TRBV7-6,NA,TRBD1,CASSFLGRGNEQYF,TGTGCCAGCAGCTTTTTGGGCAGGGGGAACGAGCAGTACTTC
TRBJ2-7,TRBV6-5,once,TRBD1,CASMWTGGAYEQYF,TGTGCCAGCATGTGGACAGGGGGAGCCTACGAGCAGTACTTC
TRBJ1-2,TRBV30,NA,NA,CATSPGQHYGYTF,TGTGCGACTAGCCCCGGACAGCATTATGGCTACACCTTC
TRBJ1-1,TRBV10-3,NA,TRBD1,CAISELGQGAAEAFF,TGTGCCATCAGTGAGTTGGGACAGGGGGCAGCTGAAGCTTTCTTT
TRBJ2-1,TRBV6-5,NA,TRBD2,CASRPGLAFYNEQFF,TGTGCCAGCAGGCCGGGACTAGCGTTTTACAATGAGCAGTTCTTC
TRBJ2-1,TRBV5-1,NA,NA,CASSLTSLVEQFF,TGCGCCAGCAGCTTGACTAGCTTGGTTGAGCAGTTCTTC
TRBJ1-6,TRBV19,NA,NA,CASTPDSNSPLHF,TGTGCCAGTACCCCGGACAGTAATTCACCCCTCCACTTT
TRBJ2-6,TRBV19,NA,TRBD1,CASSIDRARLSGANVLTF,TGTGCCAGTAGTATCGACAGGGCCCGCCTCTCTGGGGCCAACGTCCTGACTTTC
TRBJ2-5,TRBV7-8,once,TRBD2,CASSKAGEETQYF,TGTGCCAGCAGCAAAGCGGGGGAAGAGACCCAGTACTTC
TRBJ1-5,TRBV6-5,NA,NA,CASRLVENQPQHF,TGTGCCAGCCGGCTGGTGGAGAATCAGCCCCAGCATTTT
TRBJ2-3,TRBV5-4,once,NA,CASSLVGRGTDTQYF,TGTGCCAGCAGCTTAGTGGGCAGGGGCACAGATACGCAGTATTTT
TRBJ1-1,TRBV5-1,few,TRBD1,CASRLDRVNTEAFF,TGCGCCAGTCGACTAGACAGGGTGAACACTGAAGCTTTCTTT
TRBJ2-5,TRBV6-5,few,NA,CASSRTIQETQYF,TGTGCCAGCAGCAGGACTATACAAGAGACCCAGTACTTC
TRBJ2-5,TRBV29-1,NA,TRBD1,CSVGQGKETQYF,TGCAGCGTGGGACAGGGTAAAGAGACCCAGTACTTC
TRBJ2-6,TRBV5-5,few,TRBD1,CASSLPGGGANVLTF,TGTGCCAGCAGCTTGCCAGGGGGCGGGGCCAACGTCCTGACTTTC
TRBJ1-3,TRBV7-3,few,NA,CASSAGGNTIYF,TGTGCCAGCAGCGCCGGTGGAAACACCATATATTTT
TRBJ2-5,TRBV7-2,NA,TRBD2,CASSLQAGAFQETQYF,TGTGCCAGCAGCTTACAAGCGGGGGCTTTCCAAGAGACCCAGTACTTC
TRBJ2-7,TRBV5-1,NA,NA,CASSLEGGGYEQYF,TGCGCCAGCAGCTTGGAGGGAGGGGGCTACGAGCAGTACTTC
TRBJ2-1,TRBV25-1,NA,TRBD2,CASSEIGLAGSSYNEQFF,TGTGCCAGCAGTGAAATTGGGCTAGCGGGGAGCTCCTACAATGAGCAGTTCTTC
TRBJ2-7,TRBV19,NA,TRBD1,CASSRADRGTPPSYEQYF,TGTGCCAGTAGTAGAGCCGACAGGGGGACCCCACCAAGTTACGAGCAGTACTTC
TRBJ1-1,TRBV6-4,NA,NA,CASSAPTANTEAFF,TGTGCCAGCAGTGCCCCGACAGCGAACACTGAAGCTTTCTTT
TRBJ1-6,TRBV7-9,NA,TRBD1,CASSSRQGAGSPLHF,TGTGCCAGCAGCTCGCGTCAGGGGGCTGGGTCACCCCTCCACTTT
TRBJ1-2,TRBV6-4,NA,NA,CASSDYNRNGYTF,TGTGCCAGCAGTGACTATAACAGGAACGGCTACACCTTC
TRBJ2-2,TRBV5-1,NA,TRBD2,CASSSSGGAWTGELFF,TGCGCCAGCAGCTCTAGCGGGGGGGCCTGGACCGGGGAGCTGTTTTTT
TRBJ2-3,TRBV2,NA,NA,CASSHTDTQYF,TGTGCCAGCAGCCACACAGATACGCAGTATTTT
TRBJ2-3,TRBV5-1,NA,TRBD2,CASSLGLAGTASTDTQYF,TGCGCCAGCAGCTTGGGACTAGCGGGGACAGCTAGCACAGATACGCAGTATTTT
TRBJ2-4,TRBV20-1,NA,NA,CSASTPINREEQYF,TGCAGTGCTAGTACCCCCATAAACAGGGAAGAGCAGTACTTC
TRBJ1-2,TRBV27,NA,TRBD1,CASSFRGLQGGYTF,TGTGCCAGCAGTTTCAGGGGGCTCCAAGGTGGCTACACCTTC
TRBJ2-7,TRBV4-1,few,TRBD2,CASSQPGGRTSGHSTYEQYF,TGCGCCAGCAGCCAACCAGGGGGGCGGACTAGCGGACACTCTACCTACGAGCAGTACTTC
TRBJ2-1,TRBV29-1,NA,TRBD1,CSVGTGGYNEQFF,TGCAGCGTGGGGACAGGAGGCTACAATGAGCAGTTCTTC
TRBJ1-3,TRBV10-2,NA,NA,CASSVGNTIYF,TGCGCCAGCAGTGTAGGAAACACCATATATTTT
TRBJ2-7,TRBV12-3/TRBV12-4,NA,NA,CASSRSTYEQYF,TGTGCCAGCAGTAGGAGTACCTACGAGCAGTACTTC
TRBJ1-3,TRBV13,NA,NA,CASSPHPGSGNTIYF,TGTGCCAGCAGCCCACACCCGGGCTCTGGAAACACCATATATTTT
TRBJ1-5,TRBV24-1,NA,TRBD1,CATSDPAPGTGYGQPQHF,TGTGCCACCAGTGACCCTGCTCCCGGGACAGGGTATGGACAGCCCCAGCATTTT
TRBJ1-5,TRBV19,NA,NA,CASSSKLQGRGNQPQHF,TGTGCCAGTAGTTCTAAACTCCAGGGTAGGGGCAATCAGCCCCAGCATTTT